Below are 30 T cell receptor beta chains sequenced from a single sample in a study of shared clonotypes between healthy human individuals. The data were produced by immunoSEQ multiplex PCR, yet TCRdb's version contains in-frame clones alone and is incomplete. Of approximately 740,000 clones listed, around 72% are singletons. The sample was memory CD4+ T cells sorted from blood. Subset here: CD45RA-negative fraction. The receptor source for this set is a woman aged 30 to 39 in good health.

This clone has only a few counts. The same CDR3 arises from other DNA sequences in this sample as well. The chain is built from TRBV5-1 and TRBJ1-3; D is unclear. The CDR3 covers 14 residues. Trimming left V 2 bases short and J 0 bases short, with 6 bases between. The germline gives CDR1 SGHRS, CDR2 YFSETQ. The CDR3 coding sequence is TGCGCCAGCAGCTTCGACAACTCTGGAAACACCATATATTTT. It is translated as CASSFDNSGNTIYF.

The chain carries TRBV6-6 and TRBJ1-5; D gene unclear. Germline CDR1 is MNHNY and CDR2 is SVGAGI (reference sequence). The CDR3 extends over 16 amino acids. Between the trimmed V and J ends, which lost 6 bases and 6 bases, there was a span of 21 bases. For the CDR3, the DNA is TGTGCCAGCAGCCCTAATGATCAAGGCGGGCGTCAGCCCCAGCATTTT. It translates to CASSPNDQGGRQPQHF.

With respect to this clone: Germline is not matched at one junction end, which may reflect a read error. The rearrangement links TRBV6-5 to TRBJ2-7; D may be TRBD2 (5 bases). Germline CDR1 reads MNHEY; CDR2 reads SVGAGI. CDR3 length: 14 amino acids. CDR3 sequence (DNA): TGTACCAGCAGTGAAGAAACCAGGAGTCGGGGAAAGTACTTC. Protein product: CTSSEETRSRGKYF.

Details on this clone: Other DNA sequences within the sample encode an identical CDR3. J is TRBJ2-7 and V is TRBV4-1, with D tentatively TRBD1 (6 bases). Germline V gives CDR1 MGHRA, CDR2 YSYEKL. With 2 bases removed from V and 2 bases from J, the gap between germline ends came to 10 bases. The CDR3 spans 14 residues. Here the CDR3 DNA reads TGCGCCAGCAGCCAACCCGGACAGACCTACGAGCAGTACTTC. Amino acid sequence: CASSQPGQTYEQYF.

The chain links TRBV6-5 to TRBJ2-1; D gene unclear. The CDR3 extends over 15 amino acids. Per germline, CDR1 MNHEY and CDR2 SVGAGI. V dropped 0 bases and J dropped 4 bases, with 10 bases sitting between them. The CDR3 DNA follows: TGTGCCAGCAGTTACTCGAACCAGATATACAATGAGCAGTTCTTC. It specifies CASSYSNQIYNEQFF.

V usage is TRBV29-1 and J usage is TRBJ2-3, with 7 bases aligning to TRBD2. The V segment lost 2 bases and the J segment 3 bases; nucleotides outside the gene matches: 8. Germline CDR1 reads SQVTM; CDR2 reads ANQGSEA. This CDR3 is 15 amino acids long. In DNA form, the CDR3 reads TGCAGCGTTGAACATACGGCTAGCGGTACAGATACGCAGTATTTT. It translates to CSVEHTASGTDTQYF.

The chain carries TRBV2 and TRBJ2-1, with D possibly TRBD2 on 6 matching bases. Germline CDR1 SNHLY, CDR2 FYNNEI. The CDR3 contains 15 residues. V lost 7 bases and J lost 8, with 21 bases in between. In DNA form, the CDR3 reads TGTGCCAGCAAGCCGGGAGAAAAACATACCGATGAGCAGTTCTTC. Its protein is CASKPGEKHTDEQFF.

This clone was counted at least ten times. The gene calls are TRBV5-1 and TRBJ1-1; 9 bases align to TRBD1. This CDR3 contains 17 residues. The V and J ends lost 0 bases and 5 bases, in that order; junction bases with no gene match: 11. The germline CDR1 and CDR2 sequences are SGHRS and YFSETQ. The CDR3 sequence: CASSLDGTGLLETEAFF. The CDR3, as DNA: TGCGCCAGCAGCTTGGACGGGACAGGGCTCTTGGAAACTGAAGCTTTCTTT. The variable domain in full, with the rest retrieved from reference TRBV5-1 and TRBJ1-1, is KAGVTQTPRYLIKTRGQQVTLSCSPISGHRSVSWYQQTPGQGLQFLFEYFSETQRNKGNFPGRFSGRQFSNSRSEMNVSTLELGDSALYLCASSLDGTGLLETEAFFGQGTRLTVV.

V usage is TRBV7-6 and J usage is TRBJ2-6, with D perhaps matching TRBD2 (6 bases). The CDR3 extends over 15 amino acids. Trimming shortened V by 6 bases and J by 2 bases, and 11 bases separated the two germline ends. The germline CDR1 and CDR2 sequences are SGHVS and FNYEAQ. CDR3 in amino acids: CASSLGGPGANVLTF. The CDR3 bases are TGTGCCAGCAGTTTGGGGGGACCTGGGGCCAACGTCCTGACTTTC.

The V gene is TRBV11-3, the J gene TRBJ2-7, with D tentatively TRBD1 (5 bases). Germline lookup yields CDR1 SGHNT and CDR2 YENEEA. There are 12 residues in the CDR3. The V gene lost 6 bases and the J gene lost 6 bases, with 12 bases spanning the gap. The CDR3 region is CASSLSTGEQYF. The CDR3 DNA sequence: TGTGCCAGCAGTCTAAGTACAGGCGAGCAGTACTTC.

This rearrangement joins TRBV7-8 to TRBJ2-5; 16 bases map to TRBD2. V was pared by 5 bases and J by 1 base, with 4 bases of the junction left unmatched. The CDR3 runs to 17 residues. CDR1 SGHVS and CDR2 FQNEAQ come from the germline V gene. CDR3 sequence: CASSPGTSGRAQETQYF. CDR3 DNA sequence: TGTGCCAGCAGCCCCGGGACTAGCGGGAGGGCCCAAGAGACCCAGTACTTC. The full variable domain, rest sourced from reference TRBV7-8 and TRBJ2-5, is GAGVSQSPRYKVAKRGQDVALRCDPISGHVSLFWYQQALGQGPEFLTYFQNEAQLDKSGLPSDRFFAERPEGSVSTLKIQRTQQEDSAVYLCASSPGTSGRAQETQYFGPGTRLLVL.

This chain joins TRBV6-6 and TRBJ2-7; 11 bases agree with TRBD2. The V segment lost 0 bases and the J segment 3 bases; nucleotides outside the gene matches: 1. The CDR3 covers 15 residues. Germline CDR1 MNHNY, CDR2 SVGAGI (reference sequence). In nucleotides, the CDR3 is TGTGCCAGCAGTTACTCAGGGACTAGCGGCTACGAGCAGTACTTC. It specifies CASSYSGTSGYEQYF.

The chain has TRBV27 and TRBJ2-5, with 9 bases matching TRBD1. The ends lost 6 bases at V and 2 bases at J; junction bases unmatched: 7. CDR1 is MNHEY, CDR2 SMNVEV, per germline (reference sequence). There are 15 residues in the CDR3. The DNA for the CDR3 is TGTGCCAGCAGGTACAGGGGGCTTGGACAAGAGACCCAGTACTTC. This encodes CASRYRGLGQETQYF.

This sequence joins TRBV5-5 and TRBJ1-1; 10 bases fit TRBD1. V gave up 1 base and J gave up 2 bases; unmatched junction bases: 8. Germline V gene lookup returns CDR1 SGHKS and CDR2 YYEKEE (reference sequence). The CDR3 has 17 amino acids. The CDR3 loop reads CASSLYTGTGANTEAFF. CDR3 nucleotide sequence: TGTGCCAGCAGCTTGTATACTGGGACAGGGGCTAACACTGAAGCTTTCTTT.

The V call is TRBV7-9, the J call TRBJ2-7, with 9 bases identical to TRBD1. With 6 bases clipped from V and 2 bases from J, the junction kept 5 bases outside the gene matches. This CDR3 has 14 amino acids. Germline loops: CDR1 SEHNR, CDR2 FQNEAQ (reference sequence). Written as DNA, the CDR3 is TGTGCCAGCAGGGACAGGGGACACACCTACGAGCAGTACTTC. Translation: CASRDRGHTYEQYF. Together with reference TRBV7-9 and TRBJ2-7, the CDR3 gives the full variable domain: DTGVSQNPRHKITKRGQNVTFRCDPISEHNRLYWYRQTLGQGPEFLTYFQNEAQLEKSRLLSDRFSAERPKGSFSTLEIQRTEQGDSAMYLCASRDRGHTYEQYFGPGTRLTVT.

The chain employs TRBV11-3 and TRBJ2-1, with D tentatively TRBD2 (6 bases). In germline, CDR1 is SGHNT, CDR2 YENEEA. The V and J ends lost 5 bases and 7 bases respectively, with 12 bases between them. The CDR3 consists of 13 residues. The CDR3 region has the DNA TGTGCCAGCAGCCCGGGACTTCTAAATGAGCAGTTCTTC. Its protein product is CASSPGLLNEQFF.

This sequence joins TRBV5-1 and TRBJ2-7; D gene ambiguous. V shed 3 bases and J shed 3 bases, with 4 bases lying between them. The CDR3 contains 11 residues. The germline V gene encodes CDR1 SGHRS and CDR2 YFSETQ. The CDR3 sequence: CASSSIYEQYF. The CDR3 DNA sequence: TGCGCCAGCAGCTCCATCTACGAGCAGTACTTC.

The chain combines TRBV9 with TRBJ2-1; tentative D call: TRBD1 (6 bases). V was pared by 0 bases and J by 0 bases, with 10 bases between. The CDR3 is made up of 16 amino acids. Germline loops: CDR1 SGDLS, CDR2 YYNGEE. In DNA, the CDR3 is TGTGCCAGCAGCGTAGATCCGGACAGCTCCTACAATGAGCAGTTCTTC. Its translation is CASSVDPDSSYNEQFF.

The chain employs TRBV2 and TRBJ2-7, with D tentatively TRBD1 or TRBD2 (5 bases each). Looked up from germline, CDR1 is SNHLY and CDR2 is FYNNEI. The CDR3 sequence is 12 residues long. V was clipped by 4 bases and J by 5 bases, with 9 bases between them. Written as DNA, the CDR3 is TGTGCCAGCAGTGGAGGGGATCACGAGCAGTACTTC. Amino acid sequence: CASSGGDHEQYF.

The CDR3 bases are TGTGCCATCAGACCGACTAGCGGCGCCAATGAGCAGTTCTTC. Translating gives CAIRPTSGANEQFF. The rearrangement joins TRBV10-3 to TRBJ2-1, with TRBD2 matching 9 bases. With V trimmed by 6 bases and J by 6 bases, 6 bases remained unmatched. Germline lookup yields CDR1 ENHRY and CDR2 SYGVKD. The CDR3 length is 14 residues.

The rearrangement links TRBV4-1 to TRBJ2-1; 7 positions match TRBD2. CDR3 length: 18 amino acids. Germline-derived CDR1 and CDR2 are MGHRA and YSYEKL. Trimming removed 0 bases from V and 1 base from J; junction bases left unmatched: 9. CDR3 nucleotide sequence: TGCGCCAGCAGCCAAGATCGGGGCGGGAGTTTATCCTACAATGAGCAGTTCTTC. Its protein product is CASSQDRGGSLSYNEQFF.

In DNA form, the CDR3 reads TGTGCCAGCAGTATCGGGACAGGAAGGTACGAGCAGTACTTC. The encoded protein is CASSIGTGRYEQYF. The chain couples TRBV28 to TRBJ2-7, with 8 bases that match TRBD1. CDR1 is MDHEN, CDR2 SYDVKM, per germline. The J segment lost 4 bases and the V segment lost 5 bases, leaving 7 bases of the junction unmatched. This CDR3 region has 14 residues.

The chain recombines TRBV5-1 with TRBJ2-2, with 9 bases fitting TRBD1. Per germline, CDR1 SGHRS and CDR2 YFSETQ. The V and J ends lost 3 bases and 3 bases, in that order; junction bases with no gene match: 6. The CDR3 is 16 residues long. The CDR3 nucleotides are TGCGCCAGCAGCTGGGCCGGGACAGGGTACACCGGGGAGCTGTTTTTT. This gives the protein CASSWAGTGYTGELFF.

The chain is built from TRBV15 and TRBJ1-2; D remains ambiguous. Trimming removed 0 bases at V and 4 bases at J, with 6 bases between. CDR3 size: 13 residues. The germline gives CDR1 LNHNV, CDR2 YYDKDF (reference sequence). The CDR3 nucleotides read TGTGCCACCAGCAGAGATAGATTCTATGGCTACACCTTC. It is translated as CATSRDRFYGYTF.

This sequence joins TRBV4-1 and TRBJ2-2; D remains ambiguous. Germline V CDR1 and CDR2: MGHRA, YSYEKL. The CDR3 runs 14 residues. V was pared by 3 bases and J by 6 bases, with 11 bases between. Here the CDR3 DNA reads TGCGCCAGCAGCCAGGGATGGTGGCCCGGGGAGCTGTTTTTT. Its translation: CASSQGWWPGELFF.

The chain joins TRBV11-2 to TRBJ2-7; 10 bases match TRBD1. The CDR3 contains 14 residues. Germline V CDR1 and CDR2: SGHAT, FQNNGV. The trim removed 5 bases at V and 3 bases at J, leaving 4 bases unmatched. The CDR3 loop reads CASSRDRGNYEQYF. The CDR3 DNA reads TGTGCCAGCAGCCGGGACAGGGGTAACTACGAGCAGTACTTC.

This clone appeared many times. This sequence joins TRBV4-1 and TRBJ2-7, with D possibly being TRBD2 (6 bases). Trimming removed 5 bases at V and 7 bases at J, with 12 bases between. The CDR3 is made up of 12 amino acids. CDR1 and CDR2 from the germline V gene are MGHRA and YSYEKL. CDR3 bases: TGCGCCAGCAGCGGGAGACGGGGGGAGCAGTACTTC. Translation gives CASSGRRGEQYF.

This clone showed up just once. This chain uses TRBV10-3 with TRBJ2-1; 8 bases agree with TRBD1. This CDR3 comprises 17 residues. Germline V CDR1 and CDR2: ENHRY, SYGVKD. V was pared by 10 bases and J by 4 bases, with 18 bases of the junction left unmatched. The CDR3 DNA reads as TGTGCCAGCCGAGGGGGGTCCGGGACAGGAAGATACAATGAGCAGTTCTTC. It yields the protein CASRGGSGTGRYNEQFF.

The chain links TRBV5-1 to TRBJ1-2; tentative D call: TRBD1 (5 bases). Trimming pared 4 bases from V and 8 bases from J, leaving 18 bases between. This CDR3 region has 14 residues. The germline CDR1 and CDR2 sequences are SGHRS and YFSETQ. For the CDR3, the DNA is TGCGCCAGCAGCCCTGGGGGATACTTCGACGGCTACACCTTC. Translating it yields CASSPGGYFDGYTF.

The chain links TRBV28 to TRBJ2-5, with D hard to call. The J call may be faulty, since TRBJ2-7 better matches the DNA end. The CDR3 has 14 amino acids. Germline assignment: CDR1 MDHEN and CDR2 SYDVKM. DNA of the CDR3: TGTGCCAGCAGTTATTCTCGCCCCCCCTACGAGCAGTACTTC. Its protein product is CASSYSRPPYEQYF.